These T cell receptor beta chains were read from a single sample in a study of cytomegalovirus exposure and HLA in healthy donors. Method: immunoSEQ multiplex PCR; TCRdb's copy keeps in-frame clones and lacks some. This table holds about 250,000 clones, about 66% found once. The source material was PBMCs. These receptors all come from a female donor in good health and CMV-seronegative. The CDR3 runs from the conserved cysteine through the conserved F or W. Each record gives: J gene, clone size, D gene, V gene, CDR3 DNA, CDR3 protein. The D gene is left open where the match is weak. For some rows the clone size is stated as once, few or many, or as a class when expanded; others skip it.

>TRBJ1-5|NA|NA|TRBV27
TGTGCCAGCAGTTTAAATAGAGAGGAACAGCCCCAGCATTTT
CASSLNREEQPQHF
>TRBJ1-1|NA|NA|TRBV10-3
TGTGCCATCAGTGAGTCGACTCGAAGCGCTGAAGCTTTCTTT
CAISESTRSAEAFF
>TRBJ1-2|once|NA|TRBV25-1
TGTGCCAGCAGCCCCCGGGGTTATGGCTACACCTTC
CASSPRGYGYTF
>TRBJ2-7|NA|NA|TRBV9
TGTGCCAGCAGCGTAGCTACAGGGCCAGGCTACGAGCAGTACTTC
CASSVATGPGYEQYF
>TRBJ1-2|NA|NA|TRBV10-3
TGTGCCATCTCGGAGGCACGAATGGATGGCTACACCTTC
CAISEARMDGYTF
>TRBJ1-1|NA|NA|TRBV5-1
TGCGCCAGCAGCTTCGAGGGGGGGGTCACTGAAGCTTTCTTT
CASSFEGGVTEAFF
>TRBJ2-7|once|TRBD2|TRBV9
TGTGCCAGCAGCGTCGCAAGGACTAGCGGGATCTACGAGCAGTACTTC
CASSVARTSGIYEQYF
>TRBJ2-7|NA|TRBD1|TRBV2
TGTGCCAGCAGGGACTTCGTTAAGACAGGGGAAGGATACGAGCAGTACTTC
CASRDFVKTGEGYEQYF
>TRBJ1-1|NA|NA|TRBV30
TGTGCCTGGAGGGCCGGGACCCAAGGGGGAACTGAAGCTTTCTTT
CAWRAGTQGGTEAFF
>TRBJ2-3|NA|TRBD2|TRBV2
TGTGCCAGCAGCCCAGCGGGAGGCGGGGACACGCAGTATTTT
CASSPAGGGDTQYF
>TRBJ1-5|once|TRBD1|TRBV5-1
TGCGCCAGCAGCTTGGGAGGGACAGGGAATCAGCCCCAGCATTTT
CASSLGGTGNQPQHF
>TRBJ2-1|NA|TRBD2|TRBV5-1
TGCGCCAGCAGCTTGGAACTAGCGTCCTACAATGAGCAGTTCTTC
CASSLELASYNEQFF
>TRBJ1-5|NA|NA|TRBV4-2
TGTGCCAGCAGCCAAGTCGCCAGGTTCAATCAGCCCCAGCATTTT
CASSQVARFNQPQHF
>TRBJ1-1|NA|TRBD1|TRBV10-3
TGTGCCATCAGGGGGGCACAGGGGACTGAAGCTTTCTTT
CAIRGAQGTEAFF
>TRBJ2-3|NA|NA|TRBV6-5
TGTGCCAGCAGTCGGGGTAGGACTGGGGATACGCAGTATTTT
CASSRGRTGDTQYF
>TRBJ1-1|NA|TRBD1|TRBV10-3
TGTGCCATCAGTGGGACAGGGCTTGAAGCTTTCTTT
CAISGTGLEAFF
>TRBJ2-7|few|TRBD2|TRBV11-3
TGTGCCAGCAGCTTAGCACTAAGACTAGCGGGAACCGAGCAGTACTTC
CASSLALRLAGTEQYF
>TRBJ2-1|NA|TRBD2|TRBV5-4
TGTGCCAGCAGCACCCCCGGGACTAGCGGGAGATACGGGCAGTTCTTC
CASSTPGTSGRYGQFF
>TRBJ2-7|few|TRBD2|TRBV18
TGTGCCAGCTCATCCAGCGCCATCACTAGCGGGAGAAACGAGCAGTACTTC
CASSSSAITSGRNEQYF
>TRBJ2-5|NA|NA|TRBV19
TGTGCCAGTAGTGCCGGAGGAACAGAGACCCAGTACTTC
CASSAGGTETQYF
>TRBJ1-2|NA|NA|TRBV28
TGTGCCAGCAGTTCTCGTGAGGGCAGATCGATATTCTATGGCTACACCTTC
CASSSREGRSIFYGYTF
>TRBJ2-7|NA|NA|TRBV14
TGTGCCAGCAGCCAAGAACGTGGGCCTACCTACGAGCAGTACTTC
CASSQERGPTYEQYF
>TRBJ1-1|NA|TRBD1|TRBV18
TGTGCCAGCTCAGCGGGACAGATGAACACTGAAGCTTTCTTT
CASSAGQMNTEAFF
>TRBJ1-2|NA|NA|TRBV18
TGTGCCAGCTCACCACCTTGGACATCCCTCTATGGCTACACCTTC
CASSPPWTSLYGYTF
>TRBJ2-4|NA|TRBD1|TRBV10-3
TGTGCCATCAGCAGGACAGGGGGCGGTGAAAACATTCAGTACTTC
CAISRTGGGENIQYF
>TRBJ2-7|NA|TRBD1|TRBV14
TGTGCCAGCAGCCGCCGACAGGGTTGGTACGAGCAGTACTTC
CASSRRQGWYEQYF
>TRBJ2-1|NA|NA|TRBV7-9
TGTTCCAGCAGCCGCGCGGGATCCTACAATGAGCAGTTCTTC
CSSSRAGSYNEQFF
>TRBJ1-4|NA|NA|TRBV29-1
TGCAGCGTTGAAGAAGCAGGCACCTATGAAAAACTGTTTTTT
CSVEEAGTYEKLFF
>TRBJ2-5|once|NA|TRBV18
TGTGCCAGCTCACCACGCCAGTTAGGGGCAGAGACCCAGTACTTC
CASSPRQLGAETQYF
>TRBJ1-6|few|TRBD1|TRBV9
TGTGCCAGCAGCGACCGACAGGGGTCAAATTCACCCCTCCACTTT
CASSDRQGSNSPLHF
>TRBJ1-1|NA|TRBD1|TRBV7-2
TGTGCCAGCAGCCGCCGGACAGGGGTAGGGAACACTGAAGCTTTCTTT
CASSRRTGVGNTEAFF
>TRBJ2-2|once|TRBD2|TRBV5-4
TGTGCCACTAGACTAGCGGGAGGCGTAAACACCGGGGAGCTGTTTTTT
CATRLAGGVNTGELFF
>TRBJ1-4|NA|NA|TRBV11-2
TGTGCCAGCAGCTTAGATGGGGAAGGAGGATGGGGTGAAAAACTGTTTTTT
CASSLDGEGGWGEKLFF
>TRBJ2-4|few|NA|TRBV5-1
TGCGCCAGCAGCTTGTTTGGGGAGTGGGACAAAAACATTCAGTACTTC
CASSLFGEWDKNIQYF
>TRBJ1-1|few|NA|TRBV29-1
TGCAGCGTTGAAGTACAGGGAAAGGAGACTGAAGCTTTCTTT
CSVEVQGKETEAFF
>TRBJ1-1|NA|NA|TRBV7-9
TGTGCCAGCAGCCACCCTATCAACAGGGTGGCCACTGAAGCTTTCTTT
CASSHPINRVATEAFF
>TRBJ2-5|NA|NA|TRBV5-6
TGTGCCAGCAGCCGAAAAGTGGTATCGAGGGCAAAGGGTTTTGAGACCCAGTACTTC
CASSRKVVSRAKGFETQYF
>TRBJ2-3|NA|NA|TRBV27
TGTGCCAGCAGAATAGCGGTCCACACAGATACGCAGTATTTT
CASRIAVHTDTQYF
>TRBJ2-3|NA|TRBD1|TRBV7-2
TGTGCCAGCAGCACACAGGGGGCTCCCACAGATACGCAGTATTTT
CASSTQGAPTDTQYF
>TRBJ2-3|NA|TRBD2|TRBV10-1
TGCGCCAGCAGTGATACGGGAGGTCTGGCAGATACGCAGTATTTT
CASSDTGGLADTQYF